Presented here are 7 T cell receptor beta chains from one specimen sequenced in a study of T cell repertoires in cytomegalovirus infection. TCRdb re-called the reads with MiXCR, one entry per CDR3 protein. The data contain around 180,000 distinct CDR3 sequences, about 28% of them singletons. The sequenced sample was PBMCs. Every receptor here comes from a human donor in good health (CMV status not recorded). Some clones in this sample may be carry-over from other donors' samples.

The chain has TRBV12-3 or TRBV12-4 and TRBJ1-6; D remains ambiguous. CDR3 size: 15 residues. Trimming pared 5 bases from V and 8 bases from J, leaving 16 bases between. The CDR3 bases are TGTGCCAGCAGTCCCGGACGGTCCGGCCATTCACCCCTCCACTTT. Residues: CASSPGRSGHSPLHF.

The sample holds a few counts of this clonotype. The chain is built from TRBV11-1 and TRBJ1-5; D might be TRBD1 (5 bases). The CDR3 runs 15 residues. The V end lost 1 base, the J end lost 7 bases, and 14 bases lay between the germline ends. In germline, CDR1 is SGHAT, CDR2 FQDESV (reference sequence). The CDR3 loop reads CASSLDGTVEQPQHF. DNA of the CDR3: TGTGCCAGCAGCTTAGACGGGACCGTAGAACAGCCCCAGCATTTT.

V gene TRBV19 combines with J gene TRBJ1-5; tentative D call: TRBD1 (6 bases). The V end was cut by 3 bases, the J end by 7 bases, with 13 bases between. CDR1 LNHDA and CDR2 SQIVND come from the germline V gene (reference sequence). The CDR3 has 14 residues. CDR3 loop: CASSMKGGEQPQHF. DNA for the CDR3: TGTGCCAGTAGTATGAAGGGGGGAGAACAGCCCCAGCATTTT.

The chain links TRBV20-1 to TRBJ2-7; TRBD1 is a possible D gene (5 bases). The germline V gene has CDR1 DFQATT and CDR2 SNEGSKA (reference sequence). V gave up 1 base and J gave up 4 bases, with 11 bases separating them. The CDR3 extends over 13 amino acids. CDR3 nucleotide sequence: TGCAGTGCTAGAGCCCCTGACAGTTACGAGCAGTACTTC. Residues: CSARAPDSYEQYF.

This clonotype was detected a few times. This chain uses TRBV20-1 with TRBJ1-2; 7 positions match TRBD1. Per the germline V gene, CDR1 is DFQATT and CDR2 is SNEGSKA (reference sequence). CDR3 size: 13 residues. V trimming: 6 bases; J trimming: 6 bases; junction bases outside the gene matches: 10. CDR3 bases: TGCAGTGCCCTACGCCAGACAGGGAATGGCTACACCTTC. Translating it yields CSALRQTGNGYTF.

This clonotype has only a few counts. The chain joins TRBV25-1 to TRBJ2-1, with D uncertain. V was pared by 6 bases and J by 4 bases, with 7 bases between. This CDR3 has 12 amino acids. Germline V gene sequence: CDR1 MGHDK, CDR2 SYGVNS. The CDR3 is CASSPTYNEQFF. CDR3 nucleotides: TGTGCCAGCAGCCCTACATACAATGAGCAGTTCTTC.

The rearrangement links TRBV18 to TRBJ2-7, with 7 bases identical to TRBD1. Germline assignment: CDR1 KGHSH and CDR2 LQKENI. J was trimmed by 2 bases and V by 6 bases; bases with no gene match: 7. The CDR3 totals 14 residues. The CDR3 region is CASSPDGQAYEQYF. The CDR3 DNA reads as TGTGCCAGCTCGCCCGACGGACAGGCCTACGAGCAGTACTTC.